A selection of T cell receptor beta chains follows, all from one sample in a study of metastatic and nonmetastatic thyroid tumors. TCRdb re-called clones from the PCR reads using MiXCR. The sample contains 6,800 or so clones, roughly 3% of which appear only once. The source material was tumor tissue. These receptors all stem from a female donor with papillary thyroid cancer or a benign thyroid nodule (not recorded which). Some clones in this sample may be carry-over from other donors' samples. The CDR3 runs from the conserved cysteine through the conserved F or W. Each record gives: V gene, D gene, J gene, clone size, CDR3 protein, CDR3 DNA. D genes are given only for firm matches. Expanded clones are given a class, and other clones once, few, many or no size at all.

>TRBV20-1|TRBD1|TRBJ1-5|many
CSAGGTGVAQPQHF
TGCAGTGCTGGGGGGACAGGGGTCGCCCAGCCCCAGCATTTT
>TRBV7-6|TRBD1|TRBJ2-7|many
CASSTTGAVVRQYF
TGTGCCAGCAGCACGACAGGGGCCGTCGTTAGGCAGTACTTC
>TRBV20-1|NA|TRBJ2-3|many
CSASQKVRTDTQYF
TGCAGTGCTAGCCAGAAAGTAAGGACAGATACGCAGTATTTT
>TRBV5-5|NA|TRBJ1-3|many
CASSGGTAWGNTIYF
TGTGCCAGCAGCGGCGGGACGGCGTGGGGAAACACCATATATTTT
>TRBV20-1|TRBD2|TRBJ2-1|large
CSAFRTSGSSEQFF
TGCAGTGCCTTCCGGACTAGCGGGAGTAGTGAGCAGTTCTTC
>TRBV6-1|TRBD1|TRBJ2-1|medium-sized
CASRETGGLGNEQFF
TGTGCCAGCAGAGAAACAGGGGGCTTGGGCAATGAGCAGTTCTTC
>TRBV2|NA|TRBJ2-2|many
CASRGPPVQTGELFF
TGTGCCAGCCGAGGGCCCCCTGTACAAACCGGGGAGCTGTTTTTT
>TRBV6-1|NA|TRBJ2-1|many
CASRYDSGANEQFF
TGTGCCAGCAGATACGACAGTGGGGCCAATGAGCAGTTCTTC
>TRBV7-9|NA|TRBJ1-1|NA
CASSPQNTEAFF
TGTGCCAGCAGCCCTCAGAACACCGAAGCTTTCTTT
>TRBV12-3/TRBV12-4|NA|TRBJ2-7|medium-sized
CASSFRRGDEQYF
TGTGCCAGCAGTTTTCGGAGGGGGGACGAGCAGTACTTC
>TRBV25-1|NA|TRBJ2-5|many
CASSELNGPRVETQYF
TGTGCCAGCAGTGAATTGAACGGACCAAGGGTAGAGACCCAGTACTTC
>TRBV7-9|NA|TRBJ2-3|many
CASSLYPGDTQYF
TGTGCCAGCAGCTTATACCCTGGTGATACGCAGTATTTT
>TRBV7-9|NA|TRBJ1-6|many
CASSTGQSNSPLHF
TGTGCCAGCAGCACGGGACAATCTAATTCACCCCTCCACTTT
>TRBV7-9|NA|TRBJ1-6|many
CASSPDRDFGSPLHF
TGTGCCAGCTCTCCAGACCGGGATTTTGGGTCTCCCCTCCACTTT
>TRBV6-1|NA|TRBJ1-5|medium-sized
CASSEELGRSDQPQHF
TGTGCCAGCAGTGAAGAGTTGGGGAGGAGCGATCAGCCCCAGCATTTT
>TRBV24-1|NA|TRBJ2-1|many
CATSDFVEQFF
TGTGCCACCAGTGATTTCGTAGAGCAGTTCTTC